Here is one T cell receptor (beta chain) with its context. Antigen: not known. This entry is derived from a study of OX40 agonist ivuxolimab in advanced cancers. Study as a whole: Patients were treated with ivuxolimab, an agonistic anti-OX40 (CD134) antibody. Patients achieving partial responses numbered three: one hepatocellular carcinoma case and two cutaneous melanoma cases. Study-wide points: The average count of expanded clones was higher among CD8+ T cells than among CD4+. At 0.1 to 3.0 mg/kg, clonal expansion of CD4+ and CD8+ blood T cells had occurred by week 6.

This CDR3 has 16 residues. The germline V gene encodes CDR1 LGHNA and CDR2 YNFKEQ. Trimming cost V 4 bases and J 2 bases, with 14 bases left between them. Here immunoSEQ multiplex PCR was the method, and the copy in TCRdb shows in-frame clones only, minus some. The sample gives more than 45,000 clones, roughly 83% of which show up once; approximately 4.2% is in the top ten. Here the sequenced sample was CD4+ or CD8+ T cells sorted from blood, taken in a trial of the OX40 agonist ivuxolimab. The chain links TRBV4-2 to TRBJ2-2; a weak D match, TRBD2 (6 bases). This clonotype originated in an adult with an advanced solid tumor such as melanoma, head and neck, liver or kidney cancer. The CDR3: CASSLRDSFNTGELFF. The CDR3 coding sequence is TGTGCCAGCAGCCTTCGGGACTCGTTTAACACCGGGGAGCTGTTTTTT.